The TCR beta chain under discussion was sequenced for a study of blood T cell repertoires in COVID-19. On the study more broadly: Both acute and convalescent COVID-19 samples were obtained from the United States, Italy and Spain.

Seattle participants joined during active infection and were tracked over time. Per the germline V gene, CDR1 is MGHDK and CDR2 is SYGVNS. The CDR3 sequence is 14 residues long. V was shortened by 4 bases and J by 0 bases, with 7 bases between the two germline ends. Clones were read by immunoSEQ multiplex PCR, and TCRdb kept only the in-frame ones, dropping some. This table has tens of thousands of clones, 80% to 85% appearing once. This clonotype was obtained from a man older than 75 with COVID-19, enrolled during active disease. The sequencing sample was made of peripheral blood. V gene TRBV25-1 combines with J gene TRBJ1-3; D is unresolved. The CDR3 bases are TGTGCCAGCAGTGTCGGAGTCTCTGGAAACACCATATATTTT. Protein: CASSVGVSGNTIYF. Based on the CDR3 plus reference TRBV25-1 and TRBJ1-3, the full variable domain is EADIYQTPRYLVIGTGKKITLECSQTMGHDKMYWYQQDPGMELHLIHYSYGVNSTEKGDLSSESTVSRIRTEHFPLTLESARPSHTSQYLCASSVGVSGNTIYFGEGSWLTVV.